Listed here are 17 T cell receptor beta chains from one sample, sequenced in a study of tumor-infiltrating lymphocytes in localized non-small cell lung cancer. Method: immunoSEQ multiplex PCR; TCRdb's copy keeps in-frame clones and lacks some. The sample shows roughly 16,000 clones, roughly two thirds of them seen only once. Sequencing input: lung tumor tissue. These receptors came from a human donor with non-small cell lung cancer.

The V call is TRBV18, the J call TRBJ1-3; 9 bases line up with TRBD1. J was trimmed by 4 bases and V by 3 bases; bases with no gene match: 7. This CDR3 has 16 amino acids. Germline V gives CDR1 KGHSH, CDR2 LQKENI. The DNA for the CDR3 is TGTGCCAGCTCACCTCAGGGACAGGGAGGAGGAAACACCATATATTTT. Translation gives CASSPQGQGGGNTIYF.

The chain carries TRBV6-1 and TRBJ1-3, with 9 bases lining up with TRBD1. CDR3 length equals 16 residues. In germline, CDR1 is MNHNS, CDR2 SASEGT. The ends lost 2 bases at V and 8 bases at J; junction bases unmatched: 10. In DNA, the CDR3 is TGTGCCAGCAGTGAACCAGGGACAGGGAGGAGAGACACCATATATTTT. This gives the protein CASSEPGTGRRDTIYF.

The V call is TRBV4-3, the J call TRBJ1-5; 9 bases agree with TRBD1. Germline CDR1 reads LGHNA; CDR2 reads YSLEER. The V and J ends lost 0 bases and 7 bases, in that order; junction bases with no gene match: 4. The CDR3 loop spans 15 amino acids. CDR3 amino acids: CASSQDWGQGQPQHF. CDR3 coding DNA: TGCGCCAGCAGCCAAGATTGGGGACAGGGACAGCCCCAGCATTTT.

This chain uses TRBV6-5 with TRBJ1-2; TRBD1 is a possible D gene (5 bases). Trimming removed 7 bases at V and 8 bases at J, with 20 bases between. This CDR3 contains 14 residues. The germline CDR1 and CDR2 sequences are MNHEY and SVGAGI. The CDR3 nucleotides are TGTGCCAGCACCTCGACCGGGGGGGGAGACGGCTACACCTTC. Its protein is CASTSTGGGDGYTF.

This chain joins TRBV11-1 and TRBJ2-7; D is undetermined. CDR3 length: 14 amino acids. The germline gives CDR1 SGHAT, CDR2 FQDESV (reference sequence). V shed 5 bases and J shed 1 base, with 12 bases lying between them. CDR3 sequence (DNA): TGTGCCAGCAGCCTTGACGGATGTTCCTACGAGCAGTACTTC. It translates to CASSLDGCSYEQYF. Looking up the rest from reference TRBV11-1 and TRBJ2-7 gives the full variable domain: EAEVAQSPRYKITEKSQAVAFWCDPISGHATLYWYRQILGQGPELLVQFQDESVVDDSQLPKDRFSAERLKGVDSTLKIQPAELGDSAMYLCASSLDGCSYEQYFGPGTRLTVT.

CDR3 amino acids: CASSASGTTYQPQHF. CDR3 nucleotides: TGTGCCAGCAGTGCCTCCGGGACAACTTATCAGCCCCAGCATTTT. The rearrangement joins TRBV28 to TRBJ1-5; D is possibly TRBD1 (6 bases). This CDR3 contains 15 residues. Trimming shortened V by 5 bases and J by 5 bases, and 16 bases separated the two germline ends. Germline V gene data show CDR1 as MDHEN and CDR2 as SYDVKM.

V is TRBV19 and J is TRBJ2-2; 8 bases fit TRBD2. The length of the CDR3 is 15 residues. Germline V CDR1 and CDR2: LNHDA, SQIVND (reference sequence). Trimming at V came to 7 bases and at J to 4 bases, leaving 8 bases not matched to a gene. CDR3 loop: CASTWSGRRTGELFF. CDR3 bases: TGTGCCAGTACCTGGAGCGGGAGACGCACCGGGGAGCTGTTTTTT.

CDR3 DNA sequence: TGTGCCAGCAGTATTAGACAGGGGCCTAATGAAAAACTGTTTTTT. This translates into CASSIRQGPNEKLFF. The genes are TRBV2 and TRBJ1-4; TRBD1 aligns across 8 bases. Trimming took 5 bases from V and 3 from J; bases not matched to a gene: 5. Germline V gene sequence: CDR1 SNHLY, CDR2 FYNNEI. This CDR3 region has 15 residues.

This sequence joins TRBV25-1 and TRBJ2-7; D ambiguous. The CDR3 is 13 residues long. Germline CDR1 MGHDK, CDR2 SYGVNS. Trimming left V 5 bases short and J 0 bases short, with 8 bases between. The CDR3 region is CASSSMGSYEQYF. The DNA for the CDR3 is TGTGCCAGCAGTTCCATGGGCTCCTACGAGCAGTACTTC.

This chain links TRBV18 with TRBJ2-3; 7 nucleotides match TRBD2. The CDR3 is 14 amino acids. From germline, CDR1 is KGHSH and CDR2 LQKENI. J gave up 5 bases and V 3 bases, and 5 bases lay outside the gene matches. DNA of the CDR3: TGTGCCAGCTCACCTGGCGGGAGAGGAGATACGCAGTATTTT. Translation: CASSPGGRGDTQYF.

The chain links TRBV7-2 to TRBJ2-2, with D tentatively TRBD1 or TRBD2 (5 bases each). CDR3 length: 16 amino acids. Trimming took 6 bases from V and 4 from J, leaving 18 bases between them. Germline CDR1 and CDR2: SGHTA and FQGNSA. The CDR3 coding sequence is TGTGCCAGCAGGCCCGGGGCCATCGGGGTCACCGGGGAGCTGTTTTTT. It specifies CASRPGAIGVTGELFF.

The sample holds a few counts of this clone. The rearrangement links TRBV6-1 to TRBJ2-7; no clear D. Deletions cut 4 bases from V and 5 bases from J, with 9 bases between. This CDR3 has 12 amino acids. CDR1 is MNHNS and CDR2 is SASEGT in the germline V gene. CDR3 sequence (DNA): TGTGCCAGCAGTGCCCGTCCGGACGAGCAGTACTTC. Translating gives CASSARPDEQYF.

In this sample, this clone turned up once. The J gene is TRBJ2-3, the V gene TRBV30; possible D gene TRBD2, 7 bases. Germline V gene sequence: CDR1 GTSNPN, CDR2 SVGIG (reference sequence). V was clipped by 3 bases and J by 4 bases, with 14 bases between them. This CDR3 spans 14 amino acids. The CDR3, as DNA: TGTGCCTGGAGAAACCGGGGGGCGTCAGATACGCAGTATTTT. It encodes CAWRNRGASDTQYF.

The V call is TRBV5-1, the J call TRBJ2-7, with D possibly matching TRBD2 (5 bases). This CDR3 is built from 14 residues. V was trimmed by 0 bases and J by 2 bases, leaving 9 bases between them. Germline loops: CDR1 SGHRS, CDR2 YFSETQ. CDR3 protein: CASSLEGVTYEQYF. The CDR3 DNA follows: TGCGCCAGCAGCTTGGAGGGAGTCACCTACGAGCAGTACTTC.

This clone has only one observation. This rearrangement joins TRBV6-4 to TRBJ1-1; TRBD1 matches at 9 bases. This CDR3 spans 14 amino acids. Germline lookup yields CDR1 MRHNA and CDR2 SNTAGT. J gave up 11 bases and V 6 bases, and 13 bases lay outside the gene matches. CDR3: CASSAYLQGAGAFF. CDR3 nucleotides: TGTGCCAGCAGCGCGTATTTACAGGGGGCTGGGGCTTTCTTT.

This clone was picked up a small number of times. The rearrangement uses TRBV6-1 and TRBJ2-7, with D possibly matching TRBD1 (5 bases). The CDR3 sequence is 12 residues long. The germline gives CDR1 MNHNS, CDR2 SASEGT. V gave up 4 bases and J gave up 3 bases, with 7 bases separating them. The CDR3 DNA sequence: TGTGCCAGCAGTGTAGGGGTCTACGAGCAGTACTTC. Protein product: CASSVGVYEQYF.

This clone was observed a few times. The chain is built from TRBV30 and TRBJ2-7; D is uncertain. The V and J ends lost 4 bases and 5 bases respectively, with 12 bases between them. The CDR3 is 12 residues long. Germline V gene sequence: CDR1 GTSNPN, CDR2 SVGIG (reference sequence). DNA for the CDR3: TGTGCCTGGATTATCGGACGGGACGAGCAGTACTTC. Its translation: CAWIIGRDEQYF.